The present entry profiles one TCR beta chain with its context. Per the germline V gene, CDR1 is SGHDT and CDR2 is YYEEEE. V was pared by 4 bases and J by 13 bases, with 24 bases between. The CDR3 is 16 amino acids. The sample originates from a study of cytomegalovirus exposure and HLA in healthy donors. In the study overall: Genotyping of more than 300 donors showed that around 85% belonged to the Caucasian-associated ancestry cluster.

Vbeta (60) and Jbeta (13) primers were used in the PCR. Profiled with immunoSEQ multiplex PCR; TCRdb holds only in-frame clones, not every one. The repertoire holds about 120,000 clones, with roughly 76% as singletons. The sequenced material came from PBMCs. The chain is built from TRBV5-6 and TRBJ1-6; D ambiguous. This receptor was taken from a woman aged 40 to 55 in good health and CMV-seropositive. The CDR3: CASSRLTSGSLLPLHF. The DNA for the CDR3 is TGTGCCAGCAGCCGACTGACGTCGGGGTCTTTATTGCCCCTCCACTTT.